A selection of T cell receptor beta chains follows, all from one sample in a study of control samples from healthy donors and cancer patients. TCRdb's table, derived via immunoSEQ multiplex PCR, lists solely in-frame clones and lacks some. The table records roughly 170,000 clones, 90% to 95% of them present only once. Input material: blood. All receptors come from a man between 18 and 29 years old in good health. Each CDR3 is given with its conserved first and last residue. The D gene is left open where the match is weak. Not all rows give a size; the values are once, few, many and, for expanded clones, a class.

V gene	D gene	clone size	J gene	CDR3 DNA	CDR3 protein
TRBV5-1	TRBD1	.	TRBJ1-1	TGCGCCAGCAGCTTATACAGGGGAGAGAACACTGAAGCTTTCTTT	CASSLYRGENTEAFF
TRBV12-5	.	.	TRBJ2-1	TGTGCTAGTGGTTTGGAATCAGTGGGTGAGCAGTTCTTC	CASGLESVGEQFF
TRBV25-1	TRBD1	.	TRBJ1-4	TGTGCCAGCAGTGAAGCAGGGGGAGGATATGAAAAACTGTTTTTT	CASSEAGGGYEKLFF
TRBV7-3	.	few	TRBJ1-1	TGTGCCAGCAGCTCAGGGTTGGCCACTGAAGCTTTCTTT	CASSSGLATEAFF
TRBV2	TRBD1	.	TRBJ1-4	TGTGCCAGCAGTGAAGGCGGGACAGGGGGCGCGCGTGAAAAACTGTTTTTT	CASSEGGTGGAREKLFF
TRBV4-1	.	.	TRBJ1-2	TGCGCCAGCAGCCAAGAGCCGTGGGGCTATGGCTACACCTTC	CASSQEPWGYGYTF
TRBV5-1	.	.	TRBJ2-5	TGCGCCAGCAGCCGCACAGGGAATGTAGAGACCCAGTACTTC	CASSRTGNVETQYF
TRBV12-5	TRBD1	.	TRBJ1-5	TGTGCTAGTGGCCAGGGACAGGGTGACAATCAGCCCCAGCATTTT	CASGQGQGDNQPQHF
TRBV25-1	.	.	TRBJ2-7	TGTGCCAGCAGTGAATACGGGGGACCTACCTACGAGCAGTACTTC	CASSEYGGPTYEQYF
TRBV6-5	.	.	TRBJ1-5	TGTGCCAGCACGGACTACCCTAGTCAGCCCCAGCATTTT	CASTDYPSQPQHF
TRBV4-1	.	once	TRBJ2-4	TGCGCCAGCAGCCGGGAGTCGAGTTTAGCCAAAAACATTCAGTACTTC	CASSRESSLAKNIQYF
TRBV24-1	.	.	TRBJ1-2	TGTGCCACCAGTGACCCGGCAGGGGACGGCTATGGCTACACCTTC	CATSDPAGDGYGYTF
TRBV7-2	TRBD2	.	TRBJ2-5	TGTGCCAGCAGCTTAGGGGCCCAACCGGGAGGCGAGACCCAGTACTTC	CASSLGAQPGGETQYF
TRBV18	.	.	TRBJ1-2	TGTGCCAGCTCACCAGAGGGGAGCTATGGCTACACCTTC	CASSPEGSYGYTF
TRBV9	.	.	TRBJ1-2	TGTGCCAGCAGCCCAGGGGTTGGCTACACCTTC	CASSPGVGYTF
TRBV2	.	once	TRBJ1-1	TGTGCCAGCAGTGAAGCGGGGGCGGACACTGAAGCTTTCTTT	CASSEAGADTEAFF
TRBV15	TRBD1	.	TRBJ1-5	TGTGTCACCAGCAGAGGACAGGGGGGGAATCAGCCCCAGCATTTT	CVTSRGQGGNQPQHF
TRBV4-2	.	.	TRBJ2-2	TGTGCCAGCAGCCAAGGTTGGGACCGGGACGGTGGGTCCGGGGAGCTGTTTTTT	CASSQGWDRDGGSGELFF
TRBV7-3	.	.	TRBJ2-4	TGTGCCAGCAGCCCCGGGGACGCCGGTATCGACATTCAGTACTTC	CASSPGDAGIDIQYF
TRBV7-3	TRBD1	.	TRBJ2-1	TGTGCCAGCAGCTTATTTACAGGGGGGAGTAATGAGCAGTTCTTC	CASSLFTGGSNEQFF
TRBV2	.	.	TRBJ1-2	TGTGCCAGCAGGGAAAGTCAGGGAACCCTCTATGGCTACACCTTC	CASRESQGTLYGYTF
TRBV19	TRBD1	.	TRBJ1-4	TGTGCCAGTATGGGACAGGGAATCCATCGAATGGCTAATGAAAAACTGTTTTTT	CASMGQGIHRMANEKLFF
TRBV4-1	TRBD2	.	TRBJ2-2	TGCGCCAGCAGCCAATTGGGACTAGCATTCGGGGAGCTGTTTTTT	CASSQLGLAFGELFF